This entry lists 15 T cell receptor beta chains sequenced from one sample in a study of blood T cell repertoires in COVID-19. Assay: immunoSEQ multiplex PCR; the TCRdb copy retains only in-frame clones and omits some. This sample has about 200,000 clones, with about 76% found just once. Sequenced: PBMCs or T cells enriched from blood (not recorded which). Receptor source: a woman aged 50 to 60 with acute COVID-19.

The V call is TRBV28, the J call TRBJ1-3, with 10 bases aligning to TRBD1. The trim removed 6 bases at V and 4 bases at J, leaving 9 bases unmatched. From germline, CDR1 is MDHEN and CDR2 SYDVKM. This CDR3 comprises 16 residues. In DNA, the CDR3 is TGTGCCAGCAGCCAGACAGGGGGCGCATTCGGAAACACCATATATTTT. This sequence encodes CASSQTGGAFGNTIYF.

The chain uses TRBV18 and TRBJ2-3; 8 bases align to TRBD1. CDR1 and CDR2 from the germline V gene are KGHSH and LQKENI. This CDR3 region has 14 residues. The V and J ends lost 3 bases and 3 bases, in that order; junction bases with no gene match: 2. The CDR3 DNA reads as TGTGCCAGCTCACCGACAGGGGTAACAGATACGCAGTATTTT. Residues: CASSPTGVTDTQYF.

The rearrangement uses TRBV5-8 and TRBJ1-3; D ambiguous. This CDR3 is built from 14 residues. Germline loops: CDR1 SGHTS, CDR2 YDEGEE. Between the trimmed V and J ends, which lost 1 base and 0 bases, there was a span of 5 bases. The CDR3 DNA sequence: TGTGCCAGCAGCTTGACCTACTCTGGAAACACCATATATTTT. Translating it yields CASSLTYSGNTIYF.

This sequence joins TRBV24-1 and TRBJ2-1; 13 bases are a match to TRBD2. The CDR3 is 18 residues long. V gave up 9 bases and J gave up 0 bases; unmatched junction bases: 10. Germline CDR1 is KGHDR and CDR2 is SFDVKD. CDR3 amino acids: CATSGLAGEEGSYNEQFF. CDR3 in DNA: TGTGCCACCTCAGGACTAGCGGGAGAGGAAGGCTCCTACAATGAGCAGTTCTTC.

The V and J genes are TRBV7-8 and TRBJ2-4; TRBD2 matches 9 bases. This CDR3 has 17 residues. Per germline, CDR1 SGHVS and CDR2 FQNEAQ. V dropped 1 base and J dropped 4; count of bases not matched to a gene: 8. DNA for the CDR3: TGTGCCAGCAGCTTAGATAACACGGCGGGGGGGAAAAACATTCAGTACTTC. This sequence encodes CASSLDNTAGGKNIQYF.

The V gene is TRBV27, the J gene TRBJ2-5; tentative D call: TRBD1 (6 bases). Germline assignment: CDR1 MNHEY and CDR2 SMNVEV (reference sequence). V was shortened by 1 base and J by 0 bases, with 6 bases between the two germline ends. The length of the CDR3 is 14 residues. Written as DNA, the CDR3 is TGTGCCAGCAGTTTATGGGACAACCAAGAGACCCAGTACTTC. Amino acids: CASSLWDNQETQYF.

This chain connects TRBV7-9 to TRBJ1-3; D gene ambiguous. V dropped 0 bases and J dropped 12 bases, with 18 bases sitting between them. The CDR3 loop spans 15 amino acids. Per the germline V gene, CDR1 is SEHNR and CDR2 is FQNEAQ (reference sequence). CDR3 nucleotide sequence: TGTGCCAGCAGCTTAGCCCGCCCCAGCGGCACAAACATATATTTT. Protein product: CASSLARPSGTNIYF.

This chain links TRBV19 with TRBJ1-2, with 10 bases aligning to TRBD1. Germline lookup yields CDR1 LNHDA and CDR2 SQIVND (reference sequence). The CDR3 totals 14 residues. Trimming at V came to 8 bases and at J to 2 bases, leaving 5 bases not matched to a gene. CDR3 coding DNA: TGTGCCAGTGGCGGGACAGGGGCCAACTATGGCTACACCTTC. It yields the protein CASGGTGANYGYTF.

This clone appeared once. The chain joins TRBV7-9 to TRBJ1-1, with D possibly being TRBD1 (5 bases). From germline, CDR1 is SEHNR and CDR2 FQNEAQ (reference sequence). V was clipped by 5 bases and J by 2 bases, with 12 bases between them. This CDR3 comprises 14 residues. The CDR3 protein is CASSAGTQNTEAFF. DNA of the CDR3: TGTGCCAGCAGCGCCGGGACTCAAAACACTGAAGCTTTCTTT.

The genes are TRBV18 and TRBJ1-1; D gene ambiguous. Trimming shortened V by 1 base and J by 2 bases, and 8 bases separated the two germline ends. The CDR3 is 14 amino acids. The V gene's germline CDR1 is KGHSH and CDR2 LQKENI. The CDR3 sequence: CASSPQEGNTEAFF. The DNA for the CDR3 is TGTGCCAGCTCACCACAGGAGGGAAACACTGAAGCTTTCTTT. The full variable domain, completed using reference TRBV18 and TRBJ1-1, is NAGVMQNPRHLVRRRGQEARLRCSPMKGHSHVYWYRQLPEEGLKFMVYLQKENIIDESGMPKERFSAEFPKEGPSILRIQQVVRGDSAAYFCASSPQEGNTEAFFGQGTRLTVV.

The CDR3 DNA follows: TGTGCCACGGGGACAGCCTACGAGCAGTACTTC. Translated: CATGTAYEQYF. V usage is TRBV10-3 and J usage is TRBJ2-7; TRBD1 agrees at 7 bases. The V gene's germline CDR1 is ENHRY and CDR2 SYGVKD. Germline trimming cut 10 bases from V and 2 bases from J; bases unmatched to any gene: 2. This CDR3 spans 11 amino acids.

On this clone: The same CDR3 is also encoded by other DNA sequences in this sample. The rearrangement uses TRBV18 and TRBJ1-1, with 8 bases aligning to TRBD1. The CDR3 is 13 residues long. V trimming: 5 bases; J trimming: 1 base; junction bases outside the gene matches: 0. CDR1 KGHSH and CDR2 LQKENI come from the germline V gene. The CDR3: CASSGQGNTEAFF. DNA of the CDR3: TGTGCCAGCTCAGGACAGGGGAACACTGAAGCTTTCTTT.

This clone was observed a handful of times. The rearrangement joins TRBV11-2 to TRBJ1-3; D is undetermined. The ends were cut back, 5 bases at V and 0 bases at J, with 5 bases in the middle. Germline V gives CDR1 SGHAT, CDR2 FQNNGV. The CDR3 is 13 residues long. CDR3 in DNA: TGTGCCAGCAGCCTGAGCTCTGGAAACACCATATATTTT. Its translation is CASSLSSGNTIYF.

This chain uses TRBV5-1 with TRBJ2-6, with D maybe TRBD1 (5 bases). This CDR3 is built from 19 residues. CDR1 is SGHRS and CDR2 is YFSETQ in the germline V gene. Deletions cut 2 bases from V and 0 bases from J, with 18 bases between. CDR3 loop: CASSFSFARADSGANVLTF. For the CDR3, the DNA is TGCGCCAGCAGCTTCTCGTTCGCCAGGGCCGACTCTGGGGCCAACGTCCTGACTTTC.

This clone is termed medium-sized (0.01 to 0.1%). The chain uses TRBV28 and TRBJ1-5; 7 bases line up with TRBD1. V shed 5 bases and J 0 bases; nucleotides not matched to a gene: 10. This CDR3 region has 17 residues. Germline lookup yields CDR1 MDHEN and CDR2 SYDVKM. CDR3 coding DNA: TGTGCCAGCAGTGGCACGGGGACAGCCTATAGCAATCAGCCCCAGCATTTT. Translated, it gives CASSGTGTAYSNQPQHF.